These 7 T cell receptor beta chains share one sample of origin, sequenced in a study of cytomegalovirus exposure and HLA in healthy donors. PCR primers comprised 60 Vbeta and 13 Jbeta primers. Sequenced by immunoSEQ multiplex PCR; TCRdb stores in-frame clones only, minus some. This table holds 75,000 to 90,000 clones, less than 85% found once. Sequenced sample: PBMCs. These receptors originate from a man in his 60s in good health and CMV-seronegative.

The CDR3 coding sequence is TGTGCCAGCAGCTTAGGGGGGGGACCCACCGGGGAGCTGTTTTTT. It yields the protein CASSLGGGPTGELFF. The chain has TRBV5-4 and TRBJ2-2; possible D gene TRBD2, 7 bases. Trimming took 2 bases from V and 4 from J, leaving 12 bases between them. From germline, CDR1 is SGHNT and CDR2 YYREEE (reference sequence). CDR3 length: 15 amino acids.

This clone was counted once. The genes are TRBV18 and TRBJ1-5, with 7 bases aligning to TRBD1. Germline trimming cut 3 bases from V and 7 bases from J; bases unmatched to any gene: 9. This CDR3 has 15 amino acids. The V gene's germline CDR1 is KGHSH and CDR2 LQKENI. CDR3 sequence (DNA): TGTGCCAGCTCACCGTCTGACAGGGTGAGGCAGCCCCAGCATTTT. Its protein product is CASSPSDRVRQPQHF.

V gene TRBV10-2 combines with J gene TRBJ2-2; D gene uncertain. The germline gives CDR1 WSHSY, CDR2 SAAADI. The V gene lost 6 bases and the J gene lost 0 bases, with 8 bases spanning the gap. The CDR3 is 14 amino acids. The CDR3 bases are TGCGCCAGCAGGGCGGATGCGAACACCGGGGAGCTGTTTTTT. Translating gives CASRADANTGELFF.

The chain couples TRBV7-2 to TRBJ2-3, with 9 bases matching TRBD1. Trimming at V came to 4 bases and at J to 4 bases, leaving 6 bases not matched to a gene. This CDR3 is 15 amino acids long. In germline, CDR1 is SGHTA, CDR2 FQGNSA. The CDR3 bases are TGTGCCAGCAGCTCGGACAGGGGAAATTCAGATACGCAGTATTTT. Amino acid sequence: CASSSDRGNSDTQYF.

The sample holds a few counts of this clone. J is TRBJ2-6 and V is TRBV5-1; D is perhaps TRBD2 (5 bases). The V end was cut by 0 bases, the J end by 4 bases, with 11 bases between. CDR3 length: 16 amino acids. Germline-derived CDR1 and CDR2 are SGHRS and YFSETQ. CDR3: CASSLVQVAGANVLTF. The CDR3 region has the DNA TGCGCCAGCAGCTTGGTCCAGGTAGCGGGGGCCAACGTCCTGACTTTC.

The chain has TRBV18 and TRBJ2-2; 7 nucleotides line up with TRBD2. The V and J ends lost 0 bases and 5 bases, in that order; junction bases with no gene match: 6. Germline assignment: CDR1 KGHSH and CDR2 LQKENI. This CDR3 is 16 amino acids long. The chain's CDR3 is CASSPPSGDLTGELFF. CDR3 in DNA: TGTGCCAGCTCACCACCCAGCGGGGACCTTACCGGGGAGCTGTTTTTT. The variable domain in full, completed from reference TRBV18 and TRBJ2-2, reads NAGVMQNPRHLVRRRGQEARLRCSPMKGHSHVYWYRQLPEEGLKFMVYLQKENIIDESGMPKERFSAEFPKEGPSILRIQQVVRGDSAAYFCASSPPSGDLTGELFFGEGSRLTVL.

In the case of this clone: An end of the junction differs from the germline gene, which may be a read error. The J gene is TRBJ2-7, the V gene TRBV7-9; 7 nucleotides agree with TRBD1. Germline values: CDR1 SEHNR, CDR2 FQNEAQ (reference sequence). This CDR3 has 17 amino acids. CDR3 DNA sequence: TGTTCCAGCAGCTTAACAGGAAGGACAGGACACTCCTACGAGCAGTACTTC. Amino acids: CSSSLTGRTGHSYEQYF.